This T cell receptor beta chain was documented in a study of blood T cell repertoires in COVID-19. Study summary: The origin of the acute and convalescent COVID-19 samples was the United States, Italy and Spain.

Trimming left V 4 bases short and J 2 bases short, with 15 bases between. This CDR3 spans 16 amino acids. In germline, CDR1 is LGHDT, CDR2 YNNKEL (reference sequence). TCRdb's copy holds only in-frame clones and misses some; the assay was immunoSEQ multiplex PCR. The data contain 40,000 or so clones, more than 85% of them seen just once; the ten biggest clones take up about 2.2%. The chain carries TRBV3-1 (or the pseudogene TRBV3-2) and TRBJ2-1; D is undetermined. The sequence came from a man aged 50 to 59 with active COVID-19. The sequencing input was peripheral blood. The CDR3: CASSRDPRPAYNEQFF. CDR3 in DNA: TGTGCCAGCAGCCGAGACCCGAGGCCCGCCTACAATGAGCAGTTCTTC.